This T cell receptor beta chain was sequenced for a study of beta chain features in type 1 diabetes. Notes on the study in general: Among patients with Type 1 diabetes, TCRB CDR3s were moderately but significantly shorter in every one of the four CD4+ subsets.

Sorted populations all exceeded 98% purity. As every portion of the isolated RNA was reverse transcribed, the sequencing read expressed TCRB transcripts. TCRdb's copy holds only in-frame clones and misses some; the assay was immunoSEQ multiplex PCR. This sample has more than 300,000 clones, with 8% found just once. CDR1 and CDR2 (germline): LNHDA, SQIVND (reference sequence). Trimming took off 6 bases at V and 7 bases at J, with 13 bases between the two ends. This CDR3 comprises 13 residues. To note about this clone: Antigen: not known.

The rearrangement joins TRBV19 to TRBJ1-5, with unresolved D. The sequenced sample was central memory CD4+ T cells from blood. The sequence was collected from a woman aged 18-30 years in good health. DNA for the CDR3: TGTGCCAGTAGCACAGTGGTGCAACAGCCCCAGCATTTT. Its translation is CASSTVVQQPQHF.